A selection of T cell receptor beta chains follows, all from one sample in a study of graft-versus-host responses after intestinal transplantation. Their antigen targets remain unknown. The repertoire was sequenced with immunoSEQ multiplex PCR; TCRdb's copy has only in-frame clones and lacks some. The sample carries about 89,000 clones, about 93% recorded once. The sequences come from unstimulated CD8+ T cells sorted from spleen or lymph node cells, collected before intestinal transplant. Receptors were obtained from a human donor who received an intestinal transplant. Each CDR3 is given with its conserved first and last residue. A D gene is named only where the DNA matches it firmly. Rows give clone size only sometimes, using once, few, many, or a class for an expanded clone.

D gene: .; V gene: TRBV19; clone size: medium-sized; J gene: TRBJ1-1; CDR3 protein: CASSISTGGNTEAFF; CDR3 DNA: TGTGCCAGTAGTATATCCACGGGGGGGAACACTGAAGCTTTCTTT
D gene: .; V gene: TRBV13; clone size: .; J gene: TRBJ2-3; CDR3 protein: CASSLRVATDTQYF; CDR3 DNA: TGTGCCAGCAGCCTCAGGGTCGCCACAGATACGCAGTATTTT
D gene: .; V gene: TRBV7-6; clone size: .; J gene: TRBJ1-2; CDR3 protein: CASSLYTNYGYTF; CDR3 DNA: TGTGCCAGCAGCTTATACACTAACTATGGCTACACCTTC
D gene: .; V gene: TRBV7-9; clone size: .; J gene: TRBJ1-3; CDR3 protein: CASSPVASGNTIYF; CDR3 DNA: TGTGCCAGCAGCCCCGTAGCTTCGGGAAACACCATATATTTT
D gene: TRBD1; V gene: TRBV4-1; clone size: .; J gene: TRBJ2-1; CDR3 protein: CASRDRGIGEQFF; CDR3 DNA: TGCGCCAGCCGGGACAGGGGCATAGGTGAGCAGTTCTTC
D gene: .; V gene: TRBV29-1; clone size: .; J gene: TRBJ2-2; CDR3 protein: CSVVRGAGGTGELFF; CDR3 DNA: TGCAGCGTTGTTAGGGGGGCAGGGGGCACCGGGGAGCTGTTTTTT
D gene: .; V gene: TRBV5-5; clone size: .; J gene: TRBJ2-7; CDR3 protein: CASSLDRPSYEQYF; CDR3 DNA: TGTGCCAGCAGCTTGGACAGGCCCTCCTACGAGCAGTACTTC
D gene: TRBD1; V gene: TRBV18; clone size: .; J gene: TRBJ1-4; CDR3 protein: CASSPAGGTGGELFF; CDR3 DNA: TGTGCCAGCTCACCAGCCGGAGGGACAGGGGGCGAACTGTTTTTT
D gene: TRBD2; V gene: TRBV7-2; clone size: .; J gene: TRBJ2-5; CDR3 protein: CASSTYGTRGETQYF; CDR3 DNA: TGTGCCAGCAGCACGTACGGGACTAGAGGAGAGACCCAGTACTTC
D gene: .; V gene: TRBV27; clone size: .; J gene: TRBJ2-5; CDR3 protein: CASRFGETQYF; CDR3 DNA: TGTGCCAGCAGGTTTGGCGAGACCCAGTACTTC
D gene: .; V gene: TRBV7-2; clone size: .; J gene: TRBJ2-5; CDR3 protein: CASSPRTEYQETQYF; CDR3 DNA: TGTGCCAGCAGCCCTAGGACTGAGTACCAAGAGACCCAGTACTTC
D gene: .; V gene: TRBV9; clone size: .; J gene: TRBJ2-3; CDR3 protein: CASSPPVGDTQYF; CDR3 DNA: TGTGCCAGCAGCCCCCCCGTCGGAGATACGCAGTATTTT
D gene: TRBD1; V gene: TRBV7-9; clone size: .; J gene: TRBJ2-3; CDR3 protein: CASSLAGQGTDTQYF; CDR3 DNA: TGTGCCAGCAGCTTAGCCGGACAGGGCACAGATACGCAGTATTTT
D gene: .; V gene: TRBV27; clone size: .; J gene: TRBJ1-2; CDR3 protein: CASSSEQGRSGGYTF; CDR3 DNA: TGTGCCAGCAGTTCGGAACAGGGAAGGAGTGGAGGCTACACCTTC
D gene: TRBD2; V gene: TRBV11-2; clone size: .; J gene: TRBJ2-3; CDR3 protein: CASTLGTSGDLSTDTQYF; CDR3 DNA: TGTGCCAGTACACTTGGGACTAGCGGGGATTTAAGCACAGATACGCAGTATTTT
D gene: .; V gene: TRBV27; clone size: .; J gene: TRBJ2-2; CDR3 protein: CASSPNTGELFF; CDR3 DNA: TGTGCCAGCAGTCCAAACACCGGGGAGCTGTTTTTT
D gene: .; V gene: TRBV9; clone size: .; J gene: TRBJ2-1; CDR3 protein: CASSAIHTPGGINEQFF; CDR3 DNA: TGTGCCAGCAGCGCCATACATACCCCGGGGGGCATAAATGAGCAGTTCTTC
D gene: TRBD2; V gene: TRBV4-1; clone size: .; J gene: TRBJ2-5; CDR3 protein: CASSQVSGGQETQYF; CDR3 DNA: TGCGCCAGCAGCCAAGTTTCGGGGGGGCAAGAGACCCAGTACTTC
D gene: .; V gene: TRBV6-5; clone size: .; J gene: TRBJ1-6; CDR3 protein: CASSYFQANSPLHF; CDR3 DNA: TGTGCCAGCAGTTACTTCCAAGCTAATTCACCCCTCCACTTT
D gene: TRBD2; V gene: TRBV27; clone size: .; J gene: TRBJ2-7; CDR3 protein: CASSFGGGRYEQYF; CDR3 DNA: TGTGCCAGCAGTTTTGGGGGGGGGAGGTACGAGCAGTACTTC
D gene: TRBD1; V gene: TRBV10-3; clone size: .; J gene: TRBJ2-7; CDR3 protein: CAISDDREVEQYF; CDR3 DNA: TGTGCCATCAGTGATGACAGGGAAGTCGAGCAGTACTTC
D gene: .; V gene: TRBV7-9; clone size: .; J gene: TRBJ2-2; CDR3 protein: CASSPLKGSGNTGELFF; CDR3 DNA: TGTGCCAGCAGCCCATTGAAGGGTAGCGGGAACACCGGGGAGCTGTTTTTT
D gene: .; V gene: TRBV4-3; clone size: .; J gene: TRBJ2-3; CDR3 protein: CASSQDPGETDTQYF; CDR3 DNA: TGCGCCAGCAGCCAAGATCCCGGTGAGACAGATACGCAGTATTTT
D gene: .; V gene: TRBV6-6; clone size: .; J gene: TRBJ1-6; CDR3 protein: CAFNTRGNRAESPLHF; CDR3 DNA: TGTGCCTTCAATACCAGAGGGAACAGGGCTGAGTCACCCCTCCACTTT
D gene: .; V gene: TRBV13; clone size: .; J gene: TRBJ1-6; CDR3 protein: CASRPSTGVNSPLHF; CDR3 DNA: TGTGCCAGCAGACCATCGACGGGGGTTAATTCACCCCTCCACTTT
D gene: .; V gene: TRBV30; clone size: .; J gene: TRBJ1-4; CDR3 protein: CAWTTGASGDEKLFF; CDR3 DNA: TGTGCCTGGACCACTGGGGCCTCGGGCGATGAAAAACTGTTTTTT
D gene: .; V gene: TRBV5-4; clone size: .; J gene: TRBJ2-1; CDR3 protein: CASSLVQGLNHEQFF; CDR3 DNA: TGTGCCAGCAGCTTGGTTCAGGGGTTAAACCATGAGCAGTTCTTC
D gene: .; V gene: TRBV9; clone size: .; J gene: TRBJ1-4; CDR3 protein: CASSVGVREEKLFF; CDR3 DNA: TGTGCCAGCAGCGTAGGGGTCAGGGAAGAAAAACTGTTTTTT
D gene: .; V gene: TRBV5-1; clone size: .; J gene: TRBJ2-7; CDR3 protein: CASSEGGGRREQYF; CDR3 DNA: TGCGCCAGCAGCGAGGGGGGGGGCCGGAGGGAGCAGTACTTC
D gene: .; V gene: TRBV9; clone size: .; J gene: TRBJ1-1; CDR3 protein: CASSPRDRAFF; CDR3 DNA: TGTGCCAGCAGCCCCCGAGACAGGGCTTTCTTT
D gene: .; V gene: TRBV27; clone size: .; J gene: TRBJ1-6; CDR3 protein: CASSPPMRNSPLHF; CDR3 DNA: TGTGCCAGCAGTCCCCCCATGCGGAATTCACCCCTCCACTTT
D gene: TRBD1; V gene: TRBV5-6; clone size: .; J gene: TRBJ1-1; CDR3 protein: CASSPSPDRDTEAFF; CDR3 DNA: TGTGCCAGCAGCCCCTCTCCAGACAGGGACACTGAAGCTTTCTTT
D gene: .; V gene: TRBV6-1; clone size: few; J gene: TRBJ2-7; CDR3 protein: CASSDLSYEQYF; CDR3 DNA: TGTGCCAGCAGTGACCTTTCCTACGAGCAGTACTTC
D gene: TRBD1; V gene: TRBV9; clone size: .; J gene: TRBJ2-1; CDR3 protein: CASSVGTGGYNEQFF; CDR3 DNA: TGTGCCAGCAGCGTAGGGACAGGGGGCTACAATGAGCAGTTCTTC
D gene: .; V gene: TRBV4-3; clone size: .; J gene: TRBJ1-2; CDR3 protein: CASSQDRGRYGYTF; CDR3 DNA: TGCGCCAGCAGCCAAGACAGGGGACGGTATGGCTACACCTTC
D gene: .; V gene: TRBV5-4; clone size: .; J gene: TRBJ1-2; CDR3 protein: CASSLRGNYGYTF; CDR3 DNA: TGTGCCAGCAGCTTACGGGGGAACTATGGCTACACCTTC
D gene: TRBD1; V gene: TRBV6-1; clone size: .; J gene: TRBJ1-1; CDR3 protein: CASSGTRTGNTEAFF; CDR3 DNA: TGTGCCAGCAGTGGGACCCGGACAGGCAACACTGAAGCTTTCTTT